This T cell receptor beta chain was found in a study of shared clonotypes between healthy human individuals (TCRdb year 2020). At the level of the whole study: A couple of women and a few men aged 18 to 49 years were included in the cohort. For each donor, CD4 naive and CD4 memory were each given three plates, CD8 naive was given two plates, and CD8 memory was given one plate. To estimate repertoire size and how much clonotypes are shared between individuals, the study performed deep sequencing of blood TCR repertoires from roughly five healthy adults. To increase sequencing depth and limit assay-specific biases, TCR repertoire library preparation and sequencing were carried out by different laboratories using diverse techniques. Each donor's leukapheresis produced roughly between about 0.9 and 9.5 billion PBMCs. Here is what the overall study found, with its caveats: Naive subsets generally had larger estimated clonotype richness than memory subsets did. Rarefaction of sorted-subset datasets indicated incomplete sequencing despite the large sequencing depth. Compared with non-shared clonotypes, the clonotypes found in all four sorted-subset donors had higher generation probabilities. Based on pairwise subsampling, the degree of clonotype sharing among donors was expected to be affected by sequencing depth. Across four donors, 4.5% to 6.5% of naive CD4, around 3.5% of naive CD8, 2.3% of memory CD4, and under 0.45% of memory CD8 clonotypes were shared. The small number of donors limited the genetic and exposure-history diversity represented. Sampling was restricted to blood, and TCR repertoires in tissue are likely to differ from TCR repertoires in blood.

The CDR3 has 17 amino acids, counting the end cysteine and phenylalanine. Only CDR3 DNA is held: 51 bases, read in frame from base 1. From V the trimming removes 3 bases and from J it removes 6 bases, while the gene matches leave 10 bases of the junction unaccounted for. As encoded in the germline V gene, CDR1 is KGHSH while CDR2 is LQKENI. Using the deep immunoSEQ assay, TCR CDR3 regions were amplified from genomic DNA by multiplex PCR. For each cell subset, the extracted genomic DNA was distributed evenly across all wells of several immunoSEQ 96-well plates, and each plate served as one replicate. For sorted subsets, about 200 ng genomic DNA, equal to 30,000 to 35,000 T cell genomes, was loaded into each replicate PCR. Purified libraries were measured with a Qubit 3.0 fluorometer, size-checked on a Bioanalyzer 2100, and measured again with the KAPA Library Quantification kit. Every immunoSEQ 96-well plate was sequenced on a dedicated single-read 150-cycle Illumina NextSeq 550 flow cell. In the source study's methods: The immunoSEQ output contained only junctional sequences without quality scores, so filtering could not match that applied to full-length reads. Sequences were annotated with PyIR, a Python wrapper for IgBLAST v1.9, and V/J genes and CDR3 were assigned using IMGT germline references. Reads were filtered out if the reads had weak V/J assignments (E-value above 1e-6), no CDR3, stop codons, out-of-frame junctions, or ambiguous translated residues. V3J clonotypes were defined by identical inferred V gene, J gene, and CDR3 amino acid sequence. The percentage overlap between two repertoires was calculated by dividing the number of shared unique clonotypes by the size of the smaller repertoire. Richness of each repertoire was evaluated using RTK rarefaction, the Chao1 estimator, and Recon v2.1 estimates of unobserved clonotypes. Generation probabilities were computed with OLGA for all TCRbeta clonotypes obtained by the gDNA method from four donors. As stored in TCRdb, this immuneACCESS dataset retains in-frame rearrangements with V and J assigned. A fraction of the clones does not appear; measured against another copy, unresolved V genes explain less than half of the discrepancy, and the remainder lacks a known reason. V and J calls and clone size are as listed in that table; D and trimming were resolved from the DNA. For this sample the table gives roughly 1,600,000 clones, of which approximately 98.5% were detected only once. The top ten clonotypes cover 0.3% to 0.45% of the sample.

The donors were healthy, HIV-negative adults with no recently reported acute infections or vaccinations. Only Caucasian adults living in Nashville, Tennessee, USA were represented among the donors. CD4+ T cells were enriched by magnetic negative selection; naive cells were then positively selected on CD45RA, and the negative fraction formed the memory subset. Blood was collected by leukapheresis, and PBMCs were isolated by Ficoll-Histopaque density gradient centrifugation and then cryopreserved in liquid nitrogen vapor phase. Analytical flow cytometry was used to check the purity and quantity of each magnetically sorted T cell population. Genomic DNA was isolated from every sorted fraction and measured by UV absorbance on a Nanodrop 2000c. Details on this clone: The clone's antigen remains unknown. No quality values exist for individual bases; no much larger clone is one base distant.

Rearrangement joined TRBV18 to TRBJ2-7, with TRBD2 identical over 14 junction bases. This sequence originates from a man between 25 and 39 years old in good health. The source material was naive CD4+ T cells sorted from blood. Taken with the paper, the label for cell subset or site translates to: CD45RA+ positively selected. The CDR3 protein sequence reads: CASSPQGGTSGSSEQYF. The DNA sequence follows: TGTGCCAGCTCACCGCAGGGAGGGACTAGCGGGAGTAGCGAGCAGTACTTC.